This T cell receptor beta chain was retrieved from a study of blood T cell repertoires in COVID-19. The wider study: Samples representing acute and convalescent COVID-19 were sourced from the United States, Italy and Spain. In each case, the material was cDNA or gDNA derived from T cells, B-cell-depleted T cells, or PBMCs.

Original processing methods: Cell counts per sample came from amplifying reference gene primers. Clones were read by immunoSEQ multiplex PCR, and TCRdb kept only the in-frame ones, dropping some. V, J and clone size were drawn from that table, and D and trimming were deduced from the DNA. The sample gives 180,000 or so clones, just under 80% of which show up once; approximately 2.9% is in the top ten. Looked up from germline, CDR1 is MDHEN and CDR2 is SYDVKM. The CDR3 runs to 15 residues. With V trimmed by 7 bases and J by 4 bases, 9 bases remained unmatched. The source material was peripheral blood. V is TRBV28 and J is TRBJ1-5; 8 positions match TRBD1. The origin of this receptor is a woman at least 80 years old with active or convalescent COVID-19. The CDR3 nucleotides read TGTGCCAGCAACCACAGGACAGGGAAAAATCAGCCCCAGCATTTT. Its protein product is CASNHRTGKNQPQHF.